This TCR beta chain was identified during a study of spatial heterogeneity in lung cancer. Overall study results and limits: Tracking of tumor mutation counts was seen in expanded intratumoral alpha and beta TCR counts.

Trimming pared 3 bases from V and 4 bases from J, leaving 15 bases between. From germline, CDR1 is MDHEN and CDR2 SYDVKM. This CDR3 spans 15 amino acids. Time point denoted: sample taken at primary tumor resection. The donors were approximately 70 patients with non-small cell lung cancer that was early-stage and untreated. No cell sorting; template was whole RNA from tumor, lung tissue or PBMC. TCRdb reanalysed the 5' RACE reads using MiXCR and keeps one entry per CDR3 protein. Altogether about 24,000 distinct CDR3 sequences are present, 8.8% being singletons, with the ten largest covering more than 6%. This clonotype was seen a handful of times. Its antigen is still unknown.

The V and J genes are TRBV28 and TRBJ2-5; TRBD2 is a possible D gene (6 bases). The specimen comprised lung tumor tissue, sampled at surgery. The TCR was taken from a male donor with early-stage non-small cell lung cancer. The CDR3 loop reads CASSFGTQRGETQYF. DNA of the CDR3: TGTGCCAGCAGTTTCGGGACTCAGAGGGGAGAGACCCAGTACTTC. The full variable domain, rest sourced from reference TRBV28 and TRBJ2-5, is DVKVTQSSRYLVKRTGEKVFLECVQDMDHENMFWYRQDPGLGLRLIYFSYDVKMKEKGDIPEGYSVSREKKERFSLILESASTNQTSMYLCASSFGTQRGETQYFGPGTRLLVL.